This T cell receptor (beta chain) was retrieved from a study of cytomegalovirus exposure and HLA in healthy donors. For the study at large: The 110 or so validation repertoires, a later analysis reported, used the same platform as the approximately 700 first-cohort repertoires.

CDR3 length: 13 amino acids. The V and J ends lost 7 bases and 2 bases respectively, with 11 bases between them. Germline V gene sequence: CDR1 SNHLY, CDR2 FYNNEI. Sequencing was performed with immunoSEQ multiplex PCR; in TCRdb, only in-frame clones are kept and a portion is missing. The top ten hold roughly 2.8% of the sample, which has about 190,000 clones, 65% to 85% seen once. The receptor was isolated from a woman in her late teens or twenties in good health and CMV-seropositive. V is TRBV2 and J is TRBJ1-1; D is undetermined. The sequencing sample was made of PBMCs. The CDR3 is CASTGVYNTEAFF. DNA of the CDR3: TGTGCCAGCACGGGTGTGTATAACACTGAAGCTTTCTTT.